These T cell receptor beta chains were read from a single sample in a study of control samples from healthy donors and cancer patients. The data were produced by immunoSEQ multiplex PCR, yet TCRdb's version contains in-frame clones alone and is incomplete. The sample has 95,000 to 100,000 clones; roughly 78% are singletons. The sequenced sample consisted of blood. The receptors originated from a man between 60 and 70 years old in good health. Each CDR3 is given with its conserved first and last residue. The D gene is left open where the match is weak. Some rows have no size entry. The others give once, few or many, or a class for an expanded clone.

TRBV19	-	TRBJ1-2	-	TGTGCCAGTAGTATAGTCGGCAGATCCTATGGCTACACCTTC	CASSIVGRSYGYTF
TRBV7-9	-	TRBJ2-3	-	TGTGCCAGCAGCTTAGATCGCGGGATGGGGGATACGCAGTATTTT	CASSLDRGMGDTQYF
TRBV28	-	TRBJ1-3	-	TGTGCCAGCAGTCCGATCTGTTGTAACACCATATATTTT	CASSPICCNTIYF
TRBV18	-	TRBJ2-3	-	TGTGCCAGCTCACCGGGGGCAGGGAGCACAGATACGCAGTATTTT	CASSPGAGSTDTQYF
TRBV2	-	TRBJ1-2	TRBD1	TGTGCCAGCAGCGCCGACAGGGGGCTCTTGGTCTATGGCTACACCTTC	CASSADRGLLVYGYTF
TRBV6-5	-	TRBJ1-2	TRBD1	TGTGCCAGCAGGGGACAGTCTCGGGGCTACACCTTC	CASRGQSRGYTF
TRBV30	-	TRBJ2-2	-	TGTGCCTGGATGCGCGGGGAGCTGTTTTTT	CAWMRGELFF
TRBV5-1	once	TRBJ1-1	TRBD1	TGCGCCAGCAGCTATACTGGGACAGGGCGGAACACTGAAGCTTTCTTT	CASSYTGTGRNTEAFF
TRBV4-1	-	TRBJ1-2	TRBD1	TGCGCCCGCAGCCGACCGGGACAGAACTATGGCTACACCTTC	CARSRPGQNYGYTF
TRBV3-1/TRBV3-2	-	TRBJ2-7	-	TGTGCCAGCAGCCAGGGCTGGGGGTACGAGCAGTACTTC	CASSQGWGYEQYF
TRBV7-3	-	TRBJ2-1	-	TGTGCCAGCAGCCCAGGGGGTGCGGGGGACAATGAGCAGTTCTTC	CASSPGGAGDNEQFF
TRBV3-1/TRBV3-2	-	TRBJ1-5	-	TGTGCCAGCAGCCGAAACCCCTCGCCAGGACAGCCCCAGCATTTT	CASSRNPSPGQPQHF
TRBV5-1	-	TRBJ2-2	TRBD2	TGCGCCAGCAGCTTGCCGGCTAGCGGGAGGGCCGTATGGACAATCGCCGGGGAGCTGTTTTTT	CASSLPASGRAVWTIAGELFF
TRBV19	-	TRBJ1-1	TRBD1	TGTGCCAGTAGTAACCTCGGGACAGGGCTAGAAGCTTTCTTT	CASSNLGTGLEAFF
TRBV5-8	-	TRBJ1-5	-	TGTGCCAGCAGCTGGGCCATCGGGCGCCAGCCCCAGCATTTT	CASSWAIGRQPQHF
TRBV2	-	TRBJ2-7	TRBD2	TGTGCCAGCAGCGGAGGGACTAAGGGCGAGCAGTACTTC	CASSGGTKGEQYF